This TCR beta chain comes out of a study of shared clonotypes between healthy human individuals. Concerning this clone itself: Its antigen is currently unknown.

For every subset, genomic DNA was evenly distributed across several immunoSEQ plates. The repertoire was sequenced with immunoSEQ multiplex PCR; TCRdb's copy has only in-frame clones and lacks some. The sample holds roughly 720,000 clones, about 92% seen once. Study observations and caveats: Naive subsets, compared against memory subsets, generally had larger estimated richness values.

This TCR was sampled from a man aged 18 to 30 in good health. Some clones in this sample may be carry-over from other donors' samples. The sequenced material came from memory CD8+ T cells from PBMCs. The subset here: CD45RO+ cells pooled with CCR7-negative TemRA cells.

CDR3 protein: CASSPELYRSNTGELFF. CDR3 DNA sequence: TGTGCCAGCAGCCCCGAGCTGTATAGATCGAACACCGGGGAGCTGTTTTTT. V gene TRBV7-9 combines with J gene TRBJ2-2; D not certain. CDR1 is SEHNR, CDR2 FQNEAQ, per germline (reference sequence). V gave up 5 bases and J gave up 0 bases, with 16 bases separating them. The CDR3 is 17 amino acids.